A single sample is the source of the 13 T cell receptor beta chains below, sequenced in a study of blood T cell repertoires in COVID-19. Here immunoSEQ multiplex PCR was the method, and the copy in TCRdb shows in-frame clones only, minus some. Found here are roughly 310,000 clones, around 90% of them singletons; the top ten hold 2% to 3%. The material sequenced was PBMCs or T cells enriched from blood (not recorded which). These TCRs come from a man between 60 and 75 years old who had recovered from COVID-19.

This chain uses TRBV29-1 with TRBJ1-5, with a possible D match to TRBD1 (6 bases). The V gene's germline CDR1 is SQVTM and CDR2 ANQGSEA. The CDR3 covers 13 residues. V was clipped by 7 bases and J by 3 bases, with 13 bases between them. The CDR3, as DNA: TGCAGCGCCAGGGGCAGCCCCAATCAGCCCCAGCATTTT. Protein sequence: CSARGSPNQPQHF.

The chain is built from TRBV29-1 and TRBJ1-2; 10 bases align to TRBD1. V dropped 6 bases and J dropped 8; count of bases not matched to a gene: 12. The CDR3 runs 14 residues. Germline V lookup: CDR1 SQVTM, CDR2 ANQGSEA. The CDR3 bases are TGCAGCGTCGGTATAGGACAGGGGGAAATAGGCTACACCTTC. It is translated as CSVGIGQGEIGYTF.

This clone was detected once. V and J are TRBV18 and TRBJ1-4; unclear D gene. Germline V lookup: CDR1 KGHSH, CDR2 LQKENI. This CDR3 has 15 residues. Trimming took off 3 bases at V and 6 bases at J, with 14 bases between the two ends. This CDR3 is CASSPVTSGDEKLFF. Written as DNA, the CDR3 is TGTGCCAGCTCACCCGTGACCTCCGGGGATGAAAAACTGTTTTTT.

The CDR3 DNA reads TGTGCCAGCAGCTCGGGGGACAGTGAAAAACTGTTTTTT. Its translation is CASSSGDSEKLFF. The chain employs TRBV5-6 and TRBJ1-4; 7 bases map to TRBD1. This CDR3 comprises 13 residues. Germline V gene data show CDR1 as SGHDT and CDR2 as YYEEEE. V lost 3 bases and J lost 7; bases outside the gene matches: 3. Together with reference TRBV5-6 and TRBJ1-4, the CDR3 gives the full variable domain: DAGVTQSPTHLIKTRGQQVTLRCSPKSGHDTVSWYQQALGQGPQFIFQYYEEEERQRGNFPDRFSGHQFPNYSSELNVNALLLGDSALYLCASSSGDSEKLFFGSGTQLSVL.

V and J are TRBV19 and TRBJ1-5, with 7 bases matching TRBD1. CDR1 is LNHDA and CDR2 is SQIVND in the germline V gene (reference sequence). The CDR3 runs to 13 residues. J lost 4 bases, V lost 7 bases, and 4 bases had no gene match. The CDR3, as DNA: TGTGCCAGTATGGCACAGGGGAATCAGCCCCAGCATTTT. The encoded protein is CASMAQGNQPQHF.

This chain links TRBV7-6 with TRBJ2-5; 12 nucleotides agree with TRBD2. CDR3 length equals 17 residues. The germline CDR1 and CDR2 sequences are SGHVS and FNYEAQ. Germline trimming cut 2 bases from V and 5 bases from J; bases unmatched to any gene: 9. The CDR3 loop reads CASSLMASGRAGETQYF. The CDR3 DNA sequence: TGTGCCAGCAGCTTAATGGCTAGCGGGAGGGCCGGGGAGACCCAGTACTTC.

The V gene is TRBV5-1, the J gene TRBJ1-6; 8 bases align to TRBD1. Germline-derived CDR1 and CDR2 are SGHRS and YFSETQ. The CDR3 totals 16 residues. J lost 7 bases, V lost 0 bases, and 6 bases had no gene match. The CDR3 loop is CASSLDRTGNNSPLHF. CDR3 bases: TGCGCCAGCAGCTTGGATAGGACAGGGAACAATTCACCCCTCCACTTT. The variable domain in full, with the rest retrieved from reference TRBV5-1 and TRBJ1-6, is KAGVTQTPRYLIKTRGQQVTLSCSPISGHRSVSWYQQTPGQGLQFLFEYFSETQRNKGNFPGRFSGRQFSNSRSEMNVSTLELGDSALYLCASSLDRTGNNSPLHFGNGTRLTVT.

This chain connects TRBV5-8 to TRBJ2-3; D unclear. V was pared by 1 base and J by 4 bases, with 10 bases between. This CDR3 has 14 amino acids. Germline V gene sequence: CDR1 SGHTS, CDR2 YDEGEE. CDR3 DNA sequence: TGTGCCAGCAGCTTGAAGCGCGCCGCAGATACGCAGTATTTT. Translation gives CASSLKRAADTQYF. The entire variable domain, with the rest obtained from reference TRBV5-8 and TRBJ2-3, is as follows: EAGVTQSPTHLIKTRGQQATLRCSPISGHTSVYWYQQALGLGLQFLLWYDEGEERNRGNFPPRFSGRQFPNYSSELNVNALELEDSALYLCASSLKRAADTQYFGPGTRLTVL.

V and J are TRBV12-3 or TRBV12-4 and TRBJ2-5; D is possibly TRBD2 (5 bases). The CDR3 is made up of 11 amino acids. Trimming took off 6 bases at V and 4 bases at J, with 6 bases between the two ends. This CDR3 is CASSEGETQYF. The DNA of the CDR3 is TGTGCCAGCAGCGAGGGAGAGACCCAGTACTTC.

CDR3 sequence reads: CASRSSGIYNSPLHF. The DNA for the CDR3 is TGTGCCAGCAGATCCTCGGGAATCTATAATTCACCCCTCCACTTT. This chain connects TRBV27 to TRBJ1-6; D is undetermined. CDR3 length: 15 amino acids. CDR1 and CDR2 from the germline V gene are MNHEY and SMNVEV (reference sequence). Trimming took off 6 bases at V and 3 bases at J, with 12 bases between the two ends.

This chain connects TRBV2 to TRBJ2-7; 10 bases agree with TRBD2. With V trimmed by 5 bases and J by 2 bases, 6 bases remained unmatched. The CDR3 totals 15 residues. Germline V gene data show CDR1 as SNHLY and CDR2 as FYNNEI. CDR3 DNA: TGTGCCAGCAGTCCGGGAACTAGCGGGACCTACGAGCAGTACTTC. Protein: CASSPGTSGTYEQYF.

This clone was counted only a few times. The rearrangement joins TRBV30 to TRBJ1-2, with a tentative D call TRBD1 (6 bases). Trimming cost V 2 bases and J 8 bases, with 15 bases left between them. Germline V gene data show CDR1 as GTSNPN and CDR2 as SVGIG (reference sequence). CDR3 size: 13 residues. The CDR3 protein is CAWSYTGGAGYTF. CDR3 bases: TGTGCCTGGAGTTATACTGGGGGCGCGGGCTACACCTTC.

The chain couples TRBV11-2 to TRBJ2-5; 7 positions agree with TRBD1. This CDR3 spans 14 amino acids. The ends lost 5 bases at V and 5 bases at J; junction bases unmatched: 8. CDR1 is SGHAT and CDR2 is FQNNGV in the germline V gene. CDR3 protein: CASSHRQGSETQYF. CDR3 in DNA: TGTGCCAGCAGCCATAGACAGGGTAGTGAGACCCAGTACTTC.